A selection of T cell receptor beta chains follows, all from one sample in a study of cytomegalovirus exposure and HLA in healthy donors. Clones were read by immunoSEQ multiplex PCR, and TCRdb kept only the in-frame ones, dropping some. The sample comprises about 64,000 clones, over 75% of which are singletons, and over 8.5% rests with the top ten. Material: PBMCs. Receptors were obtained from a female donor in good health and CMV-seronegative. CDR3s include the opening cysteine and the closing phenylalanine or tryptophan. The D gene is left open where the match is weak. The size of a clone is reported for some rows only, either as once, few or many, or as a class for expanded clones.

TGTGCCAGCAGCCAAGCACAGGGGGTTGAGCAGTTCTTC	CASSQAQGVEQFF	TRBV14	TRBJ2-1	-	13	TRBD1
TGTGCCAGCAGCTTATTTAAGGACGGGGATGAGCAGTTCTTC	CASSLFKDGDEQFF	TRBV7-9	TRBJ2-1	-	14	-
TGTGCCAGCAGTTTCGGTCCCGGGGAGCTGTTTTTT	CASSFGPGELFF	TRBV28	TRBJ2-2	-	12	-
TGTGCCAGCAGTTTTGGCAGCGGGAACTTCGAGCAGTACTTC	CASSFGSGNFEQYF	TRBV27	TRBJ2-7	-	14	TRBD2
TGTGCCAGCAGCACCGGGACTAGCCCCTACGAGCAGTACTTC	CASSTGTSPYEQYF	TRBV13	TRBJ2-7	-	14	TRBD2
TGTGCCAGCAGCTTCGGACAGAACTATGGCTACACCTTC	CASSFGQNYGYTF	TRBV11-2	TRBJ1-2	-	13	-
TGTGCCAGTGGAGGGTATGGCACCGGGGAGCTGTTTTTT	CASGGYGTGELFF	TRBV11-3	TRBJ2-2	-	13	-
TGTGCCTGGAGTGTGGGACAGTGGGGCAATCAGCCCCAGCATTTT	CAWSVGQWGNQPQHF	TRBV30	TRBJ1-5	-	15	TRBD1
TGTGCCAGCAGCCCCAAAAACGAGGGAGGGCCAATGGTTACGGAGACCCAGTACTTC	CASSPKNEGGPMVTETQYF	TRBV9	TRBJ2-5	-	19	TRBD2
TGCAGCGTTGCGGGACTAGCGGGAGGTTCACGCGAGCAGTTCTTC	CSVAGLAGGSREQFF	TRBV29-1	TRBJ2-1	-	15	TRBD2
TGTGCCAGCGGTATCCGGACAGGGAGGGCGAATGGCTACACCTTC	CASGIRTGRANGYTF	TRBV27	TRBJ1-2	-	15	TRBD1
TGTGCCAGCAGCTTAGGGCTACAGGGGGGGGCCAAAAACATTCAGTACTTC	CASSLGLQGGAKNIQYF	TRBV7-9	TRBJ2-4	-	17	-
TGTGCCAGCAGGGAGGGAGAGGGGTCGTATCAGCCCCAGCATTTT	CASREGEGSYQPQHF	TRBV6-5	TRBJ1-5	-	15	-
TGTGCCAGCAGCCGTGGATGGGGACAGGGTTCCCGCACCTCCTACGAGCAGTACTTC	CASSRGWGQGSRTSYEQYF	TRBV27	TRBJ2-7	-	19	TRBD1
TGCGCCAGCAGCCAAGACCTATTAGGAGCCCCCTACGAGCAGTACTTC	CASSQDLLGAPYEQYF	TRBV4-3	TRBJ2-7	-	16	-
TGTGCCAGCAGCGTAGCTGACAGGGTCGGTGGCTACACCTTC	CASSVADRVGGYTF	TRBV9	TRBJ1-2	-	14	TRBD1
TGCGCCATCGACTCCTCCGACACAGATACGCAGTATTTT	CAIDSSDTDTQYF	TRBV10-1	TRBJ2-3	-	13	-
TGCGCCAGCAGCCAAACGGCGGGAGCCCGGGTAGAGCAGTACTTC	CASSQTAGARVEQYF	TRBV4-3	TRBJ2-7	once	15	TRBD2
TGTGCCGCCTCCGATTGGAGCTCCTACAATGAGCAGTTCTTC	CAASDWSSYNEQFF	TRBV6-1	TRBJ2-1	-	14	-
TGTGCCAGCAGCCTATTTCCCGCTAGTTACAATGAGCAGTTCTTC	CASSLFPASYNEQFF	TRBV11-2	TRBJ2-1	-	15	-
TGTGCCAGCAGCCGCGCTGGGGCCAACGTCCTGACTTTC	CASSRAGANVLTF	TRBV5-4	TRBJ2-6	-	13	-